These 17 T cell receptor beta chains came from one sample sequenced in a study of cytomegalovirus exposure and HLA in healthy donors. This PCR relied on a set of 60 Vbeta primers and 13 Jbeta primers. Assay: immunoSEQ multiplex PCR; the TCRdb copy retains only in-frame clones and omits some. The sample carries around 67,000 clones, around 61% recorded once. Sequenced material: PBMCs. These receptors were collected from a woman aged 50 to 60 in good health and CMV-seronegative.

The chain has TRBV4-3 and TRBJ2-5; 9 bases align to TRBD1. This CDR3 has 14 residues. V was pared by 3 bases and J by 2 bases, with 1 base of the junction left unmatched. CDR1 is LGHNA and CDR2 is YSLEER in the germline V gene. The CDR3, as DNA: TGCGCCAGCAGCCAGGACAGGGGACAAGAGACCCAGTACTTC. This codes for CASSQDRGQETQYF.

The chain carries TRBV6-5 and TRBJ1-1, with TRBD1 identical over 7 bases. The germline V gene has CDR1 MNHEY and CDR2 SVGAGI. Trimming cost V 6 bases and J 8 bases; bases outside gene matches: 9. CDR3 length: 13 amino acids. The CDR3 spells CASRGTGAVEAFF. CDR3 bases: TGTGCCAGCAGGGGAACAGGGGCGGTAGAAGCTTTCTTT.

The genes are TRBV7-9 and TRBJ1-6; D is ambiguous. Germline V gene sequence: CDR1 SEHNR, CDR2 FQNEAQ (reference sequence). The germline V and J ends were trimmed by 5 bases and 5 bases, with 13 bases remaining between them. The CDR3 covers 15 residues. The CDR3 sequence is CASSPLGGDNSPLHF. The CDR3 bases are TGTGCCAGCAGCCCGCTTGGCGGAGATAATTCACCCCTCCACTTT. Variable domain in full (rest from reference TRBV7-9 and TRBJ1-6): DTGVSQNPRHKITKRGQNVTFRCDPISEHNRLYWYRQTLGQGPEFLTYFQNEAQLEKSRLLSDRFSAERPKGSFSTLEIQRTEQGDSAMYLCASSPLGGDNSPLHFGNGTRLTVT.

CDR3: CASLRIMNTEAFF. The CDR3 coding sequence is TGTGCCAGCCTACGAATTATGAACACTGAAGCTTTCTTT. The J gene is TRBJ1-1, the V gene TRBV2; D gene ambiguous. This CDR3 has 13 amino acids. The V gene's germline CDR1 is SNHLY and CDR2 FYNNEI. Trimming removed 8 bases at V and 0 bases at J, with 10 bases between.

In regard to this clone: One junction end disagrees with the germline gene, perhaps due to a read error. CDR3 amino acids: CASSPGRETEAFF. CDR3 in DNA: TGTGCTAGCAGCCCTGGCCGGGAGACTGAAGCTTTCTTT. The rearrangement uses TRBV7-7 and TRBJ1-1; no reliable D call. The germline CDR1 and CDR2 sequences are SSHAT and FNYEAQ (reference sequence). There are 13 residues in the CDR3.

This chain uses TRBV18 with TRBJ1-2; no clear D gene. Germline V gives CDR1 KGHSH, CDR2 LQKENI. V was pared by 6 bases and J by 5 bases, with 22 bases between. The CDR3 covers 16 residues. The CDR3 protein is CASSPSGSKFWYGYTF. The CDR3 bases are TGTGCCAGCTCCCCTTCCGGGTCAAAGTTTTGGTATGGCTACACCTTC.

The table lists this clone with many counts. The chain links TRBV7-9 to TRBJ1-3; the D is unclear. Germline CDR1 reads SEHNR; CDR2 reads FQNEAQ (reference sequence). The CDR3 runs 14 residues. V was clipped by 1 base and J by 0 bases, with 4 bases between them. CDR3 protein: CASSLVSSGNTIYF. CDR3 DNA sequence: TGTGCCAGCAGCTTAGTCAGCTCTGGAAACACCATATATTTT.

V gene TRBV11-2 combines with J gene TRBJ2-1, with D perhaps TRBD2 (6 bases). Germline V CDR1 and CDR2: SGHAT, FQNNGV. The length of the CDR3 is 13 residues. V dropped 5 bases and J dropped 5 bases, with 10 bases sitting between them. This CDR3 reads CASSVRRDNEQFF. DNA of the CDR3: TGTGCCAGCAGCGTTAGGAGGGACAATGAGCAGTTCTTC.

The chain joins TRBV5-1 to TRBJ2-2; a weak D match, TRBD1 (6 bases). V lost 0 bases and J 5 bases, leaving 17 bases between the germline ends. Germline V gene sequence: CDR1 SGHRS, CDR2 YFSETQ. The CDR3 covers 17 residues. CDR3 sequence: CASSLGPQRQGTGELFF. DNA for the CDR3: TGCGCCAGCAGCTTGGGGCCCCAGCGCCAGGGGACCGGGGAGCTGTTTTTT. Filled out from reference TRBV5-1 and TRBJ2-2, the complete variable domain reads KAGVTQTPRYLIKTRGQQVTLSCSPISGHRSVSWYQQTPGQGLQFLFEYFSETQRNKGNFPGRFSGRQFSNSRSEMNVSTLELGDSALYLCASSLGPQRQGTGELFFGEGSRLTVL.

This clone was counted once. Other DNA sequences in this specimen translate into the identical CDR3. CDR3 DNA: TGCAGCGACCTAAGCGGGAGTCCTTACAATGAGCAGTTCTTC. Encoded protein: CSDLSGSPYNEQFF. The chain uses TRBV29-1 and TRBJ2-1, with TRBD2 matching 8 bases. The V gene end was trimmed by 7 bases and the J gene end by 4 bases; junction bases not matched to a gene: 9. This CDR3 is built from 14 residues. The germline V gene encodes CDR1 SQVTM and CDR2 ANQGSEA.

The chain couples TRBV30 to TRBJ1-2; D unclear. Trimming stripped 7 bases from V and 8 bases from J, with 8 bases between. CDR1 and CDR2 from the germline V gene are GTSNPN and SVGIG (reference sequence). This CDR3 is built from 9 residues. The DNA of the CDR3 is TGTGCCTCGGGTTGGGGCTACACCTTC. This translates into CASGWGYTF.

The chain combines TRBV7-6 with TRBJ1-1, with TRBD1 identical over 9 bases. CDR3 length: 14 amino acids. CDR1 SGHVS and CDR2 FNYEAQ come from the germline V gene. The trim removed 4 bases at V and 10 bases at J, leaving 10 bases unmatched. CDR3 nucleotides: TGTGCCAGCAGCTCCCCGGGACAGGGTAGTGTAGCTTTCTTT. Translation: CASSSPGQGSVAFF.

This chain uses TRBV5-3 with TRBJ1-1; the D is unclear. TRBV5-3 is an ORF for which the function is uncertain. This CDR3 is 15 amino acids long. V was cut by 4 bases and J by 0 bases, with 13 bases left in between. This CDR3 is CARSLTGEMNTEAFF. CDR3 DNA: TGTGCCAGAAGCCTCACCGGGGAGATGAACACTGAAGCTTTCTTT.

The chain carries TRBV18 and TRBJ1-1, with 12 bases that match TRBD1. The CDR3 consists of 16 residues. V lost 3 bases, J lost 5 bases, and 7 bases stayed unmatched. Germline lookup yields CDR1 KGHSH and CDR2 LQKENI. This chain's CDR3 is CASSPGQGARETEAFF. The CDR3 bases are TGTGCCAGCTCACCGGGACAGGGGGCGAGGGAGACTGAAGCTTTCTTT.

The chain employs TRBV7-3 and TRBJ2-6; 8 bases are shared with TRBD1. Trimming cost V 2 bases and J 14 bases; bases outside gene matches: 2. The CDR3 length is 12 residues. Germline V gene data show CDR1 as SGHTA and CDR2 as FQGTGA. The CDR3 nucleotides are TGTGCCAGCAGCTTAGGACAGGGTATCCTGACTTTC. Amino acid sequence: CASSLGQGILTF.

V is TRBV6-5 and J is TRBJ1-3; D not certain. V lost 3 bases to trimming and J lost 3 bases, with 6 bases between them. Germline V gene sequence: CDR1 MNHEY, CDR2 SVGAGI. This CDR3 region has 13 residues. This CDR3 reads CASSYSYGNTIYF. The DNA for the CDR3 is TGTGCCAGCAGTTATAGCTATGGAAACACCATATATTTT.

This sequence joins TRBV28 and TRBJ1-2; tentative D call: TRBD1 (6 bases). Trimming left V 6 bases short and J 6 bases short, with 17 bases between. The CDR3 sequence is 14 residues long. Germline V gene sequence: CDR1 MDHEN, CDR2 SYDVKM. The CDR3 is CASSPPWGRDGYTF. CDR3 in DNA: TGTGCCAGCAGCCCCCCGTGGGGGCGGGATGGCTACACCTTC.